The source of this T cell receptor beta chain is a study of cytomegalovirus exposure and HLA in healthy donors. This clone has only a few counts. No antigen is known for it. The PCR had 60 Vbeta and 13 Jbeta primers. Some clones are missing from TCRdb's copy, which holds only in-frame ones; the method was immunoSEQ multiplex PCR. The sample lists more than 95,000 clones; approximately 16% were seen once. General study points: As a later analysis showed, a missense DCLRE1C variant was linked to trimming of TCR beta V- and J-genes. In vitro testing confirmed a few CMV-associated chains as specific for CMV antigens.

The CDR3 extends over 15 amino acids. After removal of 5 bases from V and 0 bases from J, the junction contained 3 bases not matched to a gene. Germline loops: CDR1 MDHEN, CDR2 SYDVKM. The chain combines TRBV28 with TRBJ2-7; 11 bases match TRBD2. The source material was PBMCs. The receptor was isolated from a female donor in good health and CMV-seronegative. CDR3 bases: TGTGCCAGCAGTAGGACTAGCGGGTTCTCCTACGAGCAGTACTTC. Amino acids: CASSRTSGFSYEQYF.